The rows below give T cell receptor beta chains drawn from one sample of a study of T cell responses to AZD1222 COVID-19 vaccine. The protocol was immunoSEQ multiplex PCR, while the TCRdb copy is restricted to in-frame clones and leaves out a portion. This table has 150,000 or so clones, 92% appearing once. The sequences come from peripheral blood, collected on day 0 of AZD1222 vaccination. These receptors were obtained from an adult in good health. Each CDR3 is given with its conserved first and last residue. Each record gives: V gene, D gene, clone size, J gene, CDR3 protein, CDR3 DNA. D genes are given only for firm matches. Only part of the rows carry a size: once, few, many, or a class if the clone is expanded.

v_gene: TRBV7-2
d_gene: -
abundance: -
j_gene: TRBJ2-6
CDR3aa: CASSSRGGGGANVLTF
CDR3nt: TGTGCCAGCAGCTCCAGGGGGGGCGGTGGGGCCAACGTCCTGACTTTC

v_gene: TRBV5-1
d_gene: -
abundance: -
j_gene: TRBJ2-1
CDR3aa: CASSLDPIRSYNEQFF
CDR3nt: TGCGCCAGCAGCTTGGATCCGATAAGGTCCTACAATGAGCAGTTCTTC

v_gene: TRBV7-2
d_gene: TRBD1
abundance: -
j_gene: TRBJ2-3
CDR3aa: CASSLGTGGGTDTQYF
CDR3nt: TGTGCCAGCAGCTTAGGGACAGGGGGCGGCACAGATACGCAGTATTTT

v_gene: TRBV3-1/TRBV3-2
d_gene: -
abundance: -
j_gene: TRBJ1-5
CDR3aa: CASSLTSNQPQHF
CDR3nt: TGTGCCAGCAGTCTCACCTCAAATCAGCCCCAGCATTTT

v_gene: TRBV3-1/TRBV3-2
d_gene: -
abundance: -
j_gene: TRBJ1-5
CDR3aa: CASSQGHQGNQPQHF
CDR3nt: TGTGCCAGCAGCCAAGGGCACCAGGGCAATCAGCCCCAGCATTTT

v_gene: TRBV7-9
d_gene: -
abundance: -
j_gene: TRBJ1-2
CDR3aa: CASSSIDSGYGYTF
CDR3nt: TGTGCCAGCAGCTCCATCGACAGCGGCTATGGCTACACCTTC

v_gene: TRBV6-5
d_gene: -
abundance: -
j_gene: TRBJ2-2
CDR3aa: CASSYRPRNTGELFF
CDR3nt: TGTGCCAGCAGTTACAGGCCCCGAAACACCGGGGAGCTGTTTTTT

v_gene: TRBV5-4
d_gene: -
abundance: -
j_gene: TRBJ2-7
CDR3aa: CASSLDRYYEQYF
CDR3nt: TGTGCCAGCAGCTTAGACAGATACTACGAGCAGTACTTC

v_gene: TRBV5-4
d_gene: -
abundance: -
j_gene: TRBJ2-3
CDR3aa: CASSPSSGGTDTQYF
CDR3nt: TGTGCCAGCAGCCCAAGTAGCGGAGGCACAGATACGCAGTATTTT

v_gene: TRBV7-3
d_gene: TRBD2
abundance: -
j_gene: TRBJ2-7
CDR3aa: CASSYGTSGSEQYF
CDR3nt: TGTGCCAGCAGTTACGGGACTAGCGGGAGCGAGCAGTACTTC

v_gene: TRBV3-1/TRBV3-2
d_gene: TRBD2
abundance: -
j_gene: TRBJ2-5
CDR3aa: CASSLREVAETQYF
CDR3nt: TGTGCCAGCAGCCTCCGGGAGGTGGCGGAGACCCAGTACTTC

v_gene: TRBV15
d_gene: TRBD2
abundance: -
j_gene: TRBJ2-3
CDR3aa: CATSSNRAGGAAADTQYF
CDR3nt: TGTGCCACCAGCAGTAATCGGGCCGGGGGGGCCGCAGCAGATACGCAGTATTTT

v_gene: TRBV11-3
d_gene: TRBD1
abundance: -
j_gene: TRBJ2-7
CDR3aa: CASSLDGQGSYEQYF
CDR3nt: TGTGCCAGCAGCTTAGATGGACAGGGATCCTACGAGCAGTACTTC

v_gene: TRBV11-2
d_gene: -
abundance: -
j_gene: TRBJ1-1
CDR3aa: CASSLAPLTGAEAFF
CDR3nt: TGTGCCAGCAGCTTAGCCCCCCTCACAGGTGCTGAAGCTTTCTTT

v_gene: TRBV11-2
d_gene: TRBD1
abundance: -
j_gene: TRBJ1-2
CDR3aa: CASSPGQGVGYGYTF
CDR3nt: TGTGCCAGCAGCCCGGGACAGGGCGTAGGCTATGGCTACACCTTC

v_gene: TRBV29-1
d_gene: TRBD1
abundance: -
j_gene: TRBJ1-2
CDR3aa: CSVEIQPGGIWSYTF
CDR3nt: TGCAGCGTTGAAATTCAACCAGGGGGGATATGGAGCTACACCTTC

v_gene: TRBV7-7
d_gene: TRBD1
abundance: -
j_gene: TRBJ2-5
CDR3aa: CASSLGAGRGRGETQYF
CDR3nt: TGTGCTAGCAGCTTAGGTGCTGGCAGGGGGCGGGGAGAGACCCAGTACTTC

v_gene: TRBV7-2
d_gene: -
abundance: -
j_gene: TRBJ2-7
CDR3aa: CASSLLWELSYEQYF
CDR3nt: TGTGCCAGCAGCTTATTATGGGAGCTCTCCTACGAGCAGTACTTC

v_gene: TRBV9
d_gene: -
abundance: -
j_gene: TRBJ2-3
CDR3aa: CASSDYRTDTQYF
CDR3nt: TGTGCCAGCAGCGACTACAGGACAGATACGCAGTATTTT

v_gene: TRBV18
d_gene: -
abundance: -
j_gene: TRBJ1-5
CDR3aa: CASSRETGRNQPQHF
CDR3nt: TGTGCCAGCTCAAGGGAGACAGGTCGGAATCAGCCCCAGCATTTT

v_gene: TRBV19
d_gene: -
abundance: -
j_gene: TRBJ1-1
CDR3aa: CASSRRGEAFF
CDR3nt: TGTGCCAGTAGCCGCAGGGGCGAAGCTTTCTTT

v_gene: TRBV2
d_gene: -
abundance: -
j_gene: TRBJ2-3
CDR3aa: CASSEQGSSADTQYF
CDR3nt: TGTGCCAGCAGTGAGCAGGGTTCAAGCGCAGATACGCAGTATTTT

v_gene: TRBV7-2
d_gene: -
abundance: few
j_gene: TRBJ1-2
CDR3aa: CASSTYRQDPYGYTF
CDR3nt: TGTGCCAGCAGCACCTACCGACAGGACCCCTATGGCTACACCTTC

v_gene: TRBV9
d_gene: TRBD1
abundance: -
j_gene: TRBJ1-6
CDR3aa: CASSVEPGGSPLHF
CDR3nt: TGTGCCAGCAGCGTAGAGCCAGGGGGGTCACCCCTCCACTTT

v_gene: TRBV10-3
d_gene: -
abundance: few
j_gene: TRBJ2-3
CDR3aa: CAISEGVSTDTQYF
CDR3nt: TGTGCCATCAGTGAGGGTGTGAGCACAGATACGCAGTATTTT

v_gene: TRBV12-3/TRBV12-4
d_gene: -
abundance: -
j_gene: TRBJ2-7
CDR3aa: CASSYEQYF
CDR3nt: TGTGCCAGCAGTTACGAGCAGTACTTC

v_gene: TRBV29-1
d_gene: TRBD1
abundance: -
j_gene: TRBJ2-7
CDR3aa: CSVAGTGGSYEQYF
CDR3nt: TGCAGCGTCGCGGGGACAGGGGGCTCCTACGAGCAGTACTTC

v_gene: TRBV5-1
d_gene: TRBD1
abundance: -
j_gene: TRBJ2-7
CDR3aa: CASSRGRQNYEQYF
CDR3nt: TGCGCCAGCAGCAGGGGGCGACAGAACTACGAGCAGTACTTC

v_gene: TRBV29-1
d_gene: -
abundance: -
j_gene: TRBJ1-4
CDR3aa: CSVAGAYEKLFF
CDR3nt: TGCAGCGTTGCCGGGGCCTATGAAAAACTGTTTTTT

v_gene: TRBV2
d_gene: -
abundance: -
j_gene: TRBJ2-5
CDR3aa: CASTVAFGETQYF
CDR3nt: TGTGCCAGCACCGTAGCTTTTGGAGAGACCCAGTACTTC

v_gene: TRBV7-2
d_gene: -
abundance: -
j_gene: TRBJ2-1
CDR3aa: CASSLASASSYNEQFF
CDR3nt: TGTGCCAGCAGCTTAGCTAGCGCAAGCTCCTACAATGAGCAGTTCTTC

v_gene: TRBV19
d_gene: TRBD2
abundance: once
j_gene: TRBJ2-3
CDR3aa: CASSISLAGGRTDTQYF
CDR3nt: TGTGCCAGTAGTATATCGTTGGCGGGGGGTCGCACAGATACGCAGTATTTT

v_gene: TRBV7-9
d_gene: TRBD1
abundance: -
j_gene: TRBJ1-1
CDR3aa: CASSKVQGLNTEAFF
CDR3nt: TGTGCCAGCAGCAAAGTACAGGGGCTGAACACTGAAGCTTTCTTT

v_gene: TRBV5-4
d_gene: -
abundance: -
j_gene: TRBJ1-5
CDR3aa: CASSLALDQPQHF
CDR3nt: TGTGCCAGCAGCTTGGCACTAGATCAGCCCCAGCATTTT

v_gene: TRBV2
d_gene: -
abundance: once
j_gene: TRBJ1-1
CDR3aa: CASSEEVRLNTEAFF
CDR3nt: TGTGCCAGCAGTGAAGAAGTACGACTGAACACTGAAGCTTTCTTT

v_gene: TRBV18
d_gene: TRBD1
abundance: -
j_gene: TRBJ1-1
CDR3aa: CASSKTGVTEAFF
CDR3nt: TGTGCCAGCTCTAAAACAGGGGTTACTGAAGCTTTCTTT

v_gene: TRBV2
d_gene: TRBD2
abundance: -
j_gene: TRBJ2-3
CDR3aa: CAAKASGSTDTQYF
CDR3nt: TGTGCCGCAAAGGCTAGCGGTTCCACAGATACGCAGTATTTT

v_gene: TRBV21-1
d_gene: -
abundance: -
j_gene: TRBJ2-4
CDR3aa: CASSERRRTGGNKAKNIQYF
CDR3nt: TGTGCCAGCAGCGAAAGGAGGAGGACAGGGGGCAACAAGGCCAAAAACATTCAGTACTTC

v_gene: TRBV18
d_gene: -
abundance: -
j_gene: TRBJ1-5
CDR3aa: CASHGGNQNQPQHF
CDR3nt: TGTGCCAGCCACGGGGGCAACCAAAATCAGCCCCAGCATTTT

v_gene: TRBV7-6
d_gene: TRBD1
abundance: -
j_gene: TRBJ2-3
CDR3aa: CASSLRQGVPDTQYF
CDR3nt: TGTGCCAGCAGCCTACGACAGGGGGTCCCAGATACGCAGTATTTT

v_gene: TRBV30
d_gene: -
abundance: -
j_gene: TRBJ1-1
CDR3aa: CAWSTLGHTAFF
CDR3nt: TGTGCCTGGAGTACCCTTGGGCATACAGCTTTCTTT

v_gene: TRBV5-1
d_gene: TRBD1
abundance: -
j_gene: TRBJ1-6
CDR3aa: CASSLRGQTTVYNSPLHF
CDR3nt: TGCGCCAGCAGCTTGCGGGGACAGACGACCGTATATAATTCACCCCTCCACTTT

v_gene: TRBV7-9
d_gene: TRBD1
abundance: -
j_gene: TRBJ2-3
CDR3aa: CASSPGQGAANTQYF
CDR3nt: TGTGCCAGCAGCCCCGGACAGGGGGCTGCAAATACGCAGTATTTT

v_gene: TRBV27
d_gene: -
abundance: -
j_gene: TRBJ1-1
CDR3aa: CASNGALNTEAFF
CDR3nt: TGTGCCAGCAATGGGGCCCTAAACACTGAAGCTTTCTTT

v_gene: TRBV5-1
d_gene: TRBD2
abundance: -
j_gene: TRBJ2-7
CDR3aa: CASSLSGGRGYEQYF
CDR3nt: TGCGCCAGCAGCTTGAGCGGGGGGAGAGGCTACGAGCAGTACTTC